Below are 23 T cell receptor beta chains sequenced from a single sample in a study of early T cells in non-severe SARS-CoV-2 infection. TCRdb reanalysed the 5' RACE reads using MiXCR and keeps one entry per CDR3 protein. The table has about 110,000 distinct CDR3 sequences, roughly 12% seen once. The material was whole blood, obtained at baseline. These receptors all come from an adult who was a healthcare worker with PCR-confirmed SARS-CoV-2 infection or an uninfected control (not recorded which).

This clonotype has a handful of counts. The chain uses TRBV11-1 and TRBJ1-1; 11 bases line up with TRBD1. CDR3 length: 16 residues. Germline CDR1 and CDR2: SGHAT and FQDESV (reference sequence). V was clipped by 4 bases and J by 3 bases; unmatched bases: 7. DNA for the CDR3: TGTGCCAGCAGCTCCGGACAGGGGGCGTCGGACACTGAAGCTTTCTTT. Amino acids: CASSSGQGASDTEAFF.

This clonotype was picked up many times. The CDR3 is CASSSMGSGRNEKLFF. The CDR3 coding sequence is TGCGCCAGCAGCTCGATGGGGTCGGGCCGTAATGAAAAACTGTTTTTT. The chain uses TRBV5-1 and TRBJ1-4, with D unresolved. The CDR3 is made up of 16 amino acids. Trimming left V 3 bases short and J 4 bases short, with 16 bases between. Germline V CDR1 and CDR2: SGHRS, YFSETQ.

In this sample, this clonotype turned up a few times. This chain connects TRBV28 to TRBJ1-6, with D maybe TRBD1 (5 bases). CDR3 length: 15 residues. Germline loops: CDR1 MDHEN, CDR2 SYDVKM. Trimming removed 7 bases at V and 8 bases at J, with 18 bases between. CDR3 coding DNA: TGTGCCAGCAAAATTCCCAGTGGGGGGTATTCACCCCTCCACTTT. This encodes CASKIPSGGYSPLHF.

This clonotype has more than one count but fewer than ten. The genes are TRBV30 and TRBJ1-5, with a tentative D call TRBD1 (5 bases). Germline values: CDR1 GTSNPN, CDR2 SVGIG (reference sequence). With 2 bases removed from V and 5 bases from J, the gap between germline ends came to 7 bases. CDR3 length: 12 amino acids. This CDR3 reads CAWSSQDQPQHF. CDR3 sequence (DNA): TGTGCCTGGAGTTCACAGGATCAGCCCCAGCATTTT.

The V gene is TRBV7-8, the J gene TRBJ1-1, with D hard to call. V dropped 0 bases and J dropped 13 bases, with 12 bases sitting between them. Germline V gene lookup returns CDR1 SGHVS and CDR2 FQNEAQ. This CDR3 has 12 amino acids. The CDR3 region is CASSLAGRKLFF. As DNA, the CDR3 is TGTGCCAGCAGCTTAGCAGGGAGGAAGCTTTTCTTT.

V usage is TRBV10-3 and J usage is TRBJ2-3; no firm D call. In germline, CDR1 is ENHRY, CDR2 SYGVKD. The V end lost 3 bases, the J end lost 2 bases, and 9 bases lay between the germline ends. The CDR3 runs to 14 residues. The CDR3 here is CAISERVVTDTQYF. The CDR3 nucleotides are TGTGCCATCAGTGAAAGGGTGGTCACAGATACGCAGTATTTT.

This clonotype came up a few times. The genes are TRBV9 and TRBJ1-2; D perhaps matches TRBD1 (5 bases). Germline CDR1 is SGDLS and CDR2 is YYNGEE. Trimming removed 0 bases at V and 7 bases at J, with 13 bases between. This CDR3 spans 14 amino acids. The CDR3 reads CASSVDTGDGGYTF. In DNA, the CDR3 is TGTGCCAGCAGCGTAGACACAGGAGATGGTGGCTACACCTTC.

This clonotype was detected only once. In this CDR3 the conserved last residue, phenylalanine or tryptophan, is missing, so a read error is likely. The genes are TRBV5-1 and TRBJ2-5; 7 bases line up with TRBD1. Trimming at V came to 4 bases and at J to 1 base, leaving 10 bases not matched to a gene. Germline V gene lookup returns CDR1 SGHRS and CDR2 YFSETQ. This CDR3 region has 16 residues. Written as DNA, the CDR3 is TGCGCCAGCAGCCGTCGACAGGGCCGCCTCCAAGAGACCCAGTACCTC. This encodes CASSRRQGRLQETQYL.

This clonotype showed up many times. The chain links TRBV11-3 to TRBJ2-3; 7 positions agree with TRBD2. V lost 2 bases and J lost 10; bases outside the gene matches: 6. The CDR3 is 13 amino acids. The germline V gene has CDR1 SGHNT and CDR2 YENEEA. CDR3 region: CASSLSAGVAQYF. The CDR3 region has the DNA TGTGCCAGCAGCTTAAGTGCGGGAGTTGCGCAGTATTTT.

This clonotype was counted only a few times. The DNA for the CDR3 is TGTGCCAGCAGCTCCTTCTCCGGGACCCTGTTCGAGCAGTACTTC. Translating it yields CASSSFSGTLFEQYF. The chain couples TRBV21-1 to TRBJ2-7; the table gives TRBD1 as D, unverified against the DNA. TRBV21-1 is a pseudogene locus. This CDR3 has 15 amino acids.

This clonotype showed up many times. V gene TRBV3-1 combines with J gene TRBJ2-3; no reliable D call. This CDR3 is 13 amino acids long. The V end lost 0 bases, the J end lost 7 bases, and 8 bases lay between the germline ends. The germline V gene has CDR1 LGHDT and CDR2 YNNKEL (reference sequence). Here the CDR3 DNA reads TGTGCCAGCAGCCAAGAGTCGTTCCATACGCAGTATTTT. This sequence encodes CASSQESFHTQYF.

V usage is TRBV7-3 and J usage is TRBJ2-7; D is uncertain. Between the trimmed V and J ends, which lost 2 bases and 4 bases, there was a span of 6 bases. The CDR3 extends over 12 amino acids. Germline CDR1 reads SGHTA; CDR2 reads FQGTGA. For the CDR3, the DNA is TGTGCCAGCAGCTTATACCAGTACGAGCAGTACTTC. It is translated as CASSLYQYEQYF.

The chain carries TRBV28 and TRBJ1-2, with 8 bases matching TRBD1. V trimming: 2 bases; J trimming: 0 bases; junction bases outside the gene matches: 8. Germline V gene lookup returns CDR1 MDHEN and CDR2 SYDVKM. CDR3 length: 17 residues. CDR3: CASSLTDRVLPNYGYTF. CDR3 sequence (DNA): TGTGCCAGCAGTTTAACGGACAGGGTACTACCTAACTATGGCTACACCTTC.

The chain is built from TRBV5-1 and TRBJ2-5; D is unclear. This CDR3 is 15 amino acids long. Germline V gene data show CDR1 as SGHRS and CDR2 as YFSETQ. Trimming stripped 4 bases from V and 1 base from J, with 14 bases between. CDR3 sequence reads: CASSPGPTSQETQYF. In DNA, the CDR3 is TGCGCCAGCAGCCCCGGACCAACTTCCCAAGAGACCCAGTACTTC.

The V call is TRBV4-1, the J call TRBJ2-7; TRBD2 might be the D (7 bases). Germline V gene lookup returns CDR1 MGHRA and CDR2 YSYEKL. CDR3 length: 15 residues. Trimming removed 0 bases at V and 3 bases at J, with 12 bases between. This CDR3 reads CASSQDRGAFYEQYF. DNA of the CDR3: TGCGCCAGCAGCCAAGATCGGGGGGCCTTCTACGAGCAGTACTTC.

This clonotype occurred a few times. The chain joins TRBV6-2 or TRBV6-3 to TRBJ2-3, with D unclear. V gave up 7 bases and J gave up 5 bases, with 7 bases separating them. CDR1 MNHEY and CDR2 SVGEGT come from the germline V gene. The CDR3 is made up of 11 amino acids. The CDR3 here is CASTIGDTQYF. DNA of the CDR3: TGTGCCAGCACCATAGGAGATACGCAGTATTTT.

The V call is TRBV4-1, the J call TRBJ1-1; weak D call: TRBD1 (6 bases). The germline V gene encodes CDR1 MGHRA and CDR2 YSYEKL. Trimming removed 4 bases from V and 0 bases from J, with 18 bases in between. The CDR3 sequence is 17 residues long. This CDR3 reads CASSLPWGRSLNTEAFF. CDR3 DNA: TGCGCCAGCAGCCTCCCCTGGGGGCGAAGCTTGAACACTGAAGCTTTCTTT.

This clonotype was recorded a few times. The CDR3 DNA follows: TGTGCCAGCAGTATAGAGAGGGAGCAGTTCTTC. Its protein is CASSIEREQFF. J is TRBJ2-1 and V is TRBV28; D remains unclear. The V end was cut by 5 bases, the J end by 10 bases, with 9 bases between. Germline V CDR1 and CDR2: MDHEN, SYDVKM. This CDR3 is built from 11 residues.

The chain carries TRBV29-1 and TRBJ2-5; tentative D call: TRBD1 (5 bases). CDR3 length: 12 residues. Looked up from germline, CDR1 is SQVTM and CDR2 is ANQGSEA. The ends were cut back, 6 bases at V and 5 bases at J, with 13 bases in the middle. CDR3 protein: CSVQGLGETQYF. DNA of the CDR3: TGCAGCGTCCAGGGTCTCGGGGAGACCCAGTACTTC.

This clonotype was seen a few times. The genes are TRBV7-2 and TRBJ1-4; D not certain. The CDR3 loop spans 14 amino acids. Germline V lookup: CDR1 SGHTA, CDR2 FQGNSA. V dropped 3 bases and J dropped 4 bases, with 9 bases sitting between them. CDR3: CASSFTWDNEKLFF. The CDR3 nucleotides are TGTGCCAGCAGCTTTACCTGGGATAATGAAAAACTGTTTTTT.

This clonotype appeared a few times. The rearrangement uses TRBV7-7 and TRBJ2-5; 9 nucleotides match TRBD2. In germline, CDR1 is SSHAT, CDR2 FNYEAQ (reference sequence). J lost 1 base, V lost 0 bases, and 3 bases had no gene match. This CDR3 region has 16 residues. This CDR3 reads CASSLAGAGGQETQYF. CDR3 bases: TGTGCCAGCAGCTTAGCAGGAGCGGGGGGCCAAGAGACCCAGTACTTC.

V is TRBV11-2 and J is TRBJ2-4; D is uncertain. CDR3 length equals 16 residues. Germline loops: CDR1 SGHAT, CDR2 FQNNGV. With 4 bases removed from V and 1 base from J, the gap between germline ends came to 14 bases. The CDR3 bases are TGTGCCAGCAGCTCGACCGTGGGGTTGGCCAAAAACATTCAGTACTTC. Its translation: CASSSTVGLAKNIQYF. Combining the CDR3 with reference TRBV11-2 and TRBJ2-4 gives the whole variable domain EAGVAQSPRYKIIEKRQSVAFWCNPISGHATLYWYQQILGQGPKLLIQFQNNGVVDDSQLPKDRFSAERLKGVDSTLKIQPAKLEDSAVYLCASSSTVGLAKNIQYFGAGTRLSVL.

This clonotype was counted many times. The gene calls are TRBV6-2 or TRBV6-3 and TRBJ1-5, with no clear D. Trimming removed 3 bases at V and 0 bases at J, with 15 bases between. This CDR3 comprises 17 residues. Germline V lookup: CDR1 MNHEY, CDR2 SVGEGT. In nucleotides, the CDR3 is TGTGCCAGCAGTTATTCCGGCGGGAAGGGTAGCAATCAGCCCCAGCATTTT. This codes for CASSYSGGKGSNQPQHF.